The 23 T cell receptor beta chains given below trace back to one sample, sequenced in a study of cytomegalovirus exposure and HLA in healthy donors. The PCR had 60 Vbeta and 13 Jbeta primers. Produced via immunoSEQ multiplex PCR; TCRdb's table is partial and in-frame only. The sample carries about 200,000 clones, less than 90% recorded once. Sequenced material: PBMCs. These TCRs come from a woman in her 30s in good health and CMV-seronegative.

The genes are TRBV11-2 and TRBJ2-5, with D perhaps matching TRBD1 (6 bases). The V end was cut by 4 bases, the J end by 1 base, with 22 bases between. CDR1 SGHAT and CDR2 FQNNGV come from the germline V gene. The CDR3 covers 18 residues. The CDR3 sequence: CASSSSFGQPTPQETQYF. The DNA of the CDR3 is TGTGCCAGCAGCTCCAGTTTCGGACAGCCCACCCCCCAAGAGACCCAGTACTTC.

This clone was observed a few times. This chain connects TRBV6-1 to TRBJ2-3; perhaps TRBD2 as D (5 bases). The CDR3 extends over 15 amino acids. Germline V CDR1 and CDR2: MNHNS, SASEGT. The ends were cut back, 2 bases at V and 2 bases at J, with 11 bases in the middle. This chain's CDR3 is CASSERPGYTDTQYF. For the CDR3, the DNA is TGTGCCAGCAGTGAAAGGCCGGGATACACAGATACGCAGTATTTT.

This clone was seen just once. This chain connects TRBV7-8 to TRBJ2-1; possible D gene TRBD2, 5 bases. CDR3 size: 12 residues. Trimming took 5 bases from V and 7 from J, leaving 9 bases between them. Germline CDR1 reads SGHVS; CDR2 reads FQNEAQ. Here the CDR3 reads CASSMRGNEQFF. The CDR3 coding sequence is TGTGCCAGCAGCATGAGAGGGAATGAGCAGTTCTTC.

The V and J genes are TRBV6-1 and TRBJ1-1, with D uncertain. CDR3 length equals 15 residues. Germline-derived CDR1 and CDR2 are MNHNS and SASEGT. Trimming took 6 bases from V and 0 from J, leaving 14 bases between them. CDR3 bases: TGTGCCAGCAGAGACGCAGGCCTTCTGAACACTGAAGCTTTCTTT. This codes for CASRDAGLLNTEAFF.

This clone was found a few times. The chain recombines TRBV28 with TRBJ1-5; D unclear. Germline CDR1 reads MDHEN; CDR2 reads SYDVKM. Trimming took 2 bases from V and 7 from J, leaving 12 bases between them. The length of the CDR3 is 14 residues. The CDR3 DNA sequence: TGTGCCAGCAGTTTACTTGGAGGTTCCCAGCCCCAGCATTTT. Its protein product is CASSLLGGSQPQHF.

J is TRBJ2-5 and V is TRBV6-5; 8 nucleotides align to TRBD1. Matching the DNA end better, TRBJ2-7 makes the J call doubtful. Germline V gene data show CDR1 as MNHEY and CDR2 as SVGAGI. The CDR3 is 14 residues long. In nucleotides, the CDR3 is TGTGCCAGCGCCCTGACAGGGGCCTCCTACGAGCAGTACTTC. Its translation: CASALTGASYEQYF.

Comment on this clone: Other DNA sequences from this sample encode an identical CDR3 as well. This chain connects TRBV7-2 to TRBJ1-2, with unresolved D. The germline V gene encodes CDR1 SGHTA and CDR2 FQGNSA. This CDR3 has 14 amino acids. V lost 5 bases, J lost 6 bases, and 16 bases lay in between. The CDR3 DNA is TGTGCCAGCAGCCTTAGGGTACGAGGGCATGGCTACACCTTC. Amino acid sequence: CASSLRVRGHGYTF. Using reference TRBV7-2 and TRBJ1-2 for the parts outside the CDR3, the full variable domain is GAGVSQSPSNKVTEKGKDVELRCDPISGHTALYWYRQSLGQGLEFLIYFQGNSAPDKSGLPSDRFSAERTGGSVSTLTIQRTQQEDSAVYLCASSLRVRGHGYTFGSGTRLTVV.

V and J are TRBV6-5 and TRBJ2-7; 8 nucleotides align to TRBD1. The CDR3 loop spans 16 amino acids. V lost 0 bases to trimming and J lost 2 bases; unmatched junction nucleotides: 6. CDR1 and CDR2 (germline): MNHEY, SVGAGI. The DNA for the CDR3 is TGTGCCAGCAGTTACTCCAGGGACAGGAGTACCTACGAGCAGTACTTC. Translation gives CASSYSRDRSTYEQYF.

As regards this clone: This sample also contains other DNA sequences that code for the same CDR3. The J gene is TRBJ2-3, the V gene TRBV19; tentatively, D is TRBD2 (6 bases). The CDR3 is made up of 13 amino acids. Germline V gene sequence: CDR1 LNHDA, CDR2 SQIVND (reference sequence). V lost 3 bases, J lost 6 bases, and 10 bases lay in between. CDR3 sequence: CASSISGSDTQYF. CDR3 in DNA: TGTGCCAGTAGTATCAGCGGGTCGGATACGCAGTATTTT.

The genes are TRBV13 and TRBJ2-7; 11 bases line up with TRBD1. J lost 2 bases, V lost 5 bases, and 5 bases had no gene match. Germline CDR1 PRHDT, CDR2 FYEKMQ (reference sequence). The CDR3 totals 15 residues. The CDR3 DNA sequence: TGTGCCAGCAGCGTGGGACAGGGGGGGCCCTACGAGCAGTACTTC. Protein product: CASSVGQGGPYEQYF.

This sequence joins TRBV5-1 and TRBJ1-1; D is unresolved. CDR3 length equals 13 residues. Trimming cost V 1 base and J 1 base, with 5 bases left between them. Germline V gene lookup returns CDR1 SGHRS and CDR2 YFSETQ. This CDR3 is CASSLYTNTEAFF. CDR3 nucleotides: TGCGCCAGCAGCTTGTACACGAACACTGAAGCTTTCTTT.

The chain couples TRBV19 to TRBJ2-7; tentative D call: TRBD1 (6 bases). From germline, CDR1 is LNHDA and CDR2 SQIVND (reference sequence). V lost 4 bases, J lost 2 bases, and 9 bases lay in between. This CDR3 has 13 residues. CDR3 region: CASSNGQTYEQYF. The CDR3 bases are TGTGCCAGTAGTAACGGACAGACCTACGAGCAGTACTTC.

This chain joins TRBV5-1 and TRBJ2-2, with D possibly matching TRBD2 (6 bases). With 4 bases removed from V and 4 bases from J, the gap between germline ends came to 17 bases. CDR3 length: 16 amino acids. In germline, CDR1 is SGHRS, CDR2 YFSETQ. The CDR3 here is CASSPFPSAGTGELFF. The DNA of the CDR3 is TGCGCCAGCAGCCCCTTCCCTAGCGCCGGCACCGGGGAGCTGTTTTTT. The full variable domain, with the rest looked up from reference TRBV5-1 and TRBJ2-2, is KAGVTQTPRYLIKTRGQQVTLSCSPISGHRSVSWYQQTPGQGLQFLFEYFSETQRNKGNFPGRFSGRQFSNSRSEMNVSTLELGDSALYLCASSPFPSAGTGELFFGEGSRLTVL.

The V and J genes are TRBV11-2 and TRBJ1-3, with D unclear. In germline, CDR1 is SGHAT, CDR2 FQNNGV. The V end was cut by 3 bases, the J end by 4 bases, with 10 bases between. The CDR3 length is 14 residues. CDR3 sequence: CASSFVAIGNTIYF. CDR3 nucleotides: TGTGCCAGCAGCTTTGTTGCTATCGGAAACACCATATATTTT.

V gene TRBV7-8 combines with J gene TRBJ2-3; tentative D call: TRBD1 (6 bases). V dropped 1 base and J dropped 0 bases, with 17 bases sitting between them. CDR3 length equals 18 residues. Germline values: CDR1 SGHVS, CDR2 FQNEAQ. The CDR3 DNA reads TGTGCCAGCAGCTTAGATTTGGCCAGGGGTTCTAGCACAGATACGCAGTATTTT. Translating it yields CASSLDLARGSSTDTQYF.

The chain recombines TRBV30 with TRBJ2-3, with a tentative D call TRBD1 (5 bases). The CDR3 is 12 amino acids. Germline CDR1 and CDR2: GTSNPN and SVGIG (reference sequence). Trimming removed 3 bases at V and 2 bases at J, with 6 bases between. The CDR3 reads CAWRGPTDTQYF. DNA of the CDR3: TGTGCCTGGAGGGGGCCCACAGATACGCAGTATTTT.

This chain connects TRBV2 to TRBJ2-2; tentative D call: TRBD2 (5 bases). Trimming took off 7 bases at V and 7 bases at J, with 16 bases between the two ends. Per the germline V gene, CDR1 is SNHLY and CDR2 is FYNNEI. The CDR3 loop spans 14 amino acids. The DNA for the CDR3 is TGTGCCAGCACCCCGGCGGGCAGCAGCGGGGAGCTGTTTTTT. It codes for CASTPAGSSGELFF.

The chain recombines TRBV5-5 with TRBJ1-5; D is uncertain. Germline V CDR1 and CDR2: SGHKS, YYEKEE (reference sequence). V was shortened by 0 bases and J by 4 bases, with 5 bases between the two germline ends. This CDR3 has 13 residues. The CDR3 DNA reads TGTGCCAGCAGCTTGGCAGAAAATCAGCCCCAGCATTTT. Amino acid sequence: CASSLAENQPQHF.

The V gene is TRBV6-1, the J gene TRBJ1-1; D remains ambiguous. CDR1 MNHNS and CDR2 SASEGT come from the germline V gene. This CDR3 is built from 14 residues. V was trimmed by 2 bases and J by 0 bases, leaving 7 bases between them. CDR3 sequence: CASSEYTLNTEAFF. CDR3 sequence (DNA): TGTGCCAGCAGTGAATATACACTGAACACTGAAGCTTTCTTT.

The chain couples TRBV18 to TRBJ2-7; no clear D. Germline V gene sequence: CDR1 KGHSH, CDR2 LQKENI. Between the trimmed V and J ends, which lost 2 bases and 3 bases, there was a span of 8 bases. The CDR3 is 13 residues long. CDR3 amino acids: CASSPADNYEQYF. CDR3 coding DNA: TGTGCCAGCTCACCAGCCGACAACTACGAGCAGTACTTC.

In regard to this clone: The germline gene is not matched at one end of the junction; a read error may be the cause. The CDR3 loop is CASSLRDREHEQHF. The CDR3 nucleotides are TGTGCCAGCAGTCTCCGGGACAGGGAACACGAGCAGCACTTC. V usage is TRBV27 and J usage is TRBJ2-7; 9 bases are shared with TRBD1. Germline assignment: CDR1 MNHEY and CDR2 SMNVEV (reference sequence). CDR3 length: 14 residues.

The rearrangement uses TRBV6-5 and TRBJ1-6; 7 nucleotides align to TRBD1. Trimming took 4 bases from V and 7 from J; bases not matched to a gene: 10. The CDR3 is 16 residues long. Looked up from germline, CDR1 is MNHEY and CDR2 is SVGAGI. CDR3 sequence (DNA): TGTGCCAGCAGTTTCCCCAAACAGGGGCGAAATTCACCCCTCCACTTT. Its translation is CASSFPKQGRNSPLHF.

This chain connects TRBV4-1 to TRBJ2-1; D might be TRBD2 (5 bases). Trimming took off 2 bases at V and 7 bases at J, with 21 bases between the two ends. CDR3 size: 17 residues. Germline loops: CDR1 MGHRA, CDR2 YSYEKL. The CDR3 spells CASSQWAGPHSGNEQFF. The CDR3 DNA reads as TGCGCCAGCAGCCAATGGGCCGGCCCCCACTCGGGGAATGAGCAGTTCTTC.